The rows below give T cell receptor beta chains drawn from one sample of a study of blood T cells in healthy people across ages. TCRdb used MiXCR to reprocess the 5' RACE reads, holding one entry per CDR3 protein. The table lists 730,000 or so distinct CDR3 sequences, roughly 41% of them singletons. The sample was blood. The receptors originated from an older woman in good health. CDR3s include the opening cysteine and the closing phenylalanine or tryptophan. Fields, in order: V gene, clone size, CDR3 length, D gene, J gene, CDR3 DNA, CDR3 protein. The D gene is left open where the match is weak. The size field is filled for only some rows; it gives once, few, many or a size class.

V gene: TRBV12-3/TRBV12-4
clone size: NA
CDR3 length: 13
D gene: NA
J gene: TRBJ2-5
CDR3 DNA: TGTGCCAGCAGTCAGACTAGAAAAGAGACCCAGTACTTC
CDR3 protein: CASSQTRKETQYF

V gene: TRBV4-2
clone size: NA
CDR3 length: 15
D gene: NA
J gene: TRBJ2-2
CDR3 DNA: TGTGCCAGCAGCCAAGATCTGGGGGCGTCAAGGGAGCTGTTTTTT
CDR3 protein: CASSQDLGASRELFF

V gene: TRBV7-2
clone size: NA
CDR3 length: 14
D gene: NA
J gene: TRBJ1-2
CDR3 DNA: TGTGCCAGCAGCCAACAGGGCCTGGGCTATGGCTACACCTTC
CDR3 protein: CASSQQGLGYGYTF

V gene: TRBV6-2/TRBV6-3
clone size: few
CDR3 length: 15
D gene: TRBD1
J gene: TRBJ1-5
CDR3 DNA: TGTGCCAGCAGTTTCCTGGGACAGACAGCATTAACCCAGCATTTT
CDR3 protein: CASSFLGQTALTQHF

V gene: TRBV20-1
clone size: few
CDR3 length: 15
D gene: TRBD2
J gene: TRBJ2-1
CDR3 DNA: TGCAGTGCTAGTAATCCGCGGGAGTCTGTGAATGAGCAGTTCTTC
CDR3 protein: CSASNPRESVNEQFF

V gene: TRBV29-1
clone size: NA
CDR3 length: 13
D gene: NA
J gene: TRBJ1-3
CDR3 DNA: TGCAGCGTTGAGGGTGACTCTGGAAACACCATATATTTT
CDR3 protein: CSVEGDSGNTIYF

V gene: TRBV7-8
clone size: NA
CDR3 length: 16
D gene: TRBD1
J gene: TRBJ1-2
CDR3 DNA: TGTGCCAGCAGCTTAGAAAGGGACAGGGGGAACTATGGCTACACCTTC
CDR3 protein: CASSLERDRGNYGYTF

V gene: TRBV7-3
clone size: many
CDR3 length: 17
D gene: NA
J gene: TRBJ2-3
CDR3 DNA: TGTGCCAGCAGCTTAACTGGTGGGGGGGGGCCCACAGATACGCAGTATTTT
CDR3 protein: CASSLTGGGGPTDTQYF

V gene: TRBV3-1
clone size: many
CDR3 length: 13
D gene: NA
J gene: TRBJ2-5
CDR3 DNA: TGTGCCAGCAGCCGGACGGCTCAAGAGACCCAGTACTTC
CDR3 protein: CASSRTAQETQYF

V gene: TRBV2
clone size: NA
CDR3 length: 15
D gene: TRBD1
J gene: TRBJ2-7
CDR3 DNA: TGTGCCAGCAGTGAAGCGGGGACAGGGGAATACGAGCAGTACTTC
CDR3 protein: CASSEAGTGEYEQYF

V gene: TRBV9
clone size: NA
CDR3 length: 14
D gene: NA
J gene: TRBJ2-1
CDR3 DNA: TGTGCCAGCAGCGTAGAAGGCGTCTTCCATGAGCAGTTCTTC
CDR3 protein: CASSVEGVFHEQFF

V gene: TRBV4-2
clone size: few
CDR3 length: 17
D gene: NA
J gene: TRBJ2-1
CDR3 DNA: TGTGCCAGCAGCCAAGTACCGTTAGCGTCTGGCTACAATGAGCAGTTCTTC
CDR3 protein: CASSQVPLASGYNEQFF

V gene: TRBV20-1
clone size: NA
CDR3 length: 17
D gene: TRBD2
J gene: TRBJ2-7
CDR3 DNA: TGCAGTGCTAGAGATGTGGCAGGAGCGGGAGTTGGGAATGAGCAGTACTTC
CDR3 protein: CSARDVAGAGVGNEQYF

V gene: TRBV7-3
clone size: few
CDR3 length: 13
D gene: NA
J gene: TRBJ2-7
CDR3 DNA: TGTGCCAGCAGCCAGACCGTGGGCTACGAGCAGTACTTC
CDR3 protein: CASSQTVGYEQYF